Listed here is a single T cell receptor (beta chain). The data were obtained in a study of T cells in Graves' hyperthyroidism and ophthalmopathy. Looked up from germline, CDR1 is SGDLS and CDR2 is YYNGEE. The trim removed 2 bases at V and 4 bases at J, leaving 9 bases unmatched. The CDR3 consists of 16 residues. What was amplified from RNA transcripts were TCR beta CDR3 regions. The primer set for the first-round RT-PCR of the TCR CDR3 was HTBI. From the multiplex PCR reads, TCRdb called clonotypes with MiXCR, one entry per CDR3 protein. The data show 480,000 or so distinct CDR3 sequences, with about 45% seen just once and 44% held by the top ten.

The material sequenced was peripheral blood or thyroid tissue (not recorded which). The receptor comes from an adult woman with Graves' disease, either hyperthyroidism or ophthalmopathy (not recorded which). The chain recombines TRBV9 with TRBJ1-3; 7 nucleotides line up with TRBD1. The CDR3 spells CASSVNRGSGGNTIYF. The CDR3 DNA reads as TGTGCCAGCAGCGTCAACAGGGGATCTGGAGGAAACACCATATATTTT. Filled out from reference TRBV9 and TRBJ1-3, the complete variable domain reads DSGVTQTPKHLITATGQRVTLRCSPRSGDLSVYWYQQSLDQGLQFLIQYYNGEERAKGNILERFSAQQFPDLHSELNLSSLELGDSALYFCASSVNRGSGGNTIYFGEGSWLTVV.